Shown below are 3 T cell receptor beta chains from a single sample sequenced in a study of cytomegalovirus exposure and HLA in healthy donors. Libraries were prepared by immunoSEQ multiplex PCR; TCRdb keeps only in-frame clonotypes and omits some of them. The table has 100,000 to 150,000 clones, about 93% seen once. Specimen: PBMCs. Receptors were obtained from a woman between 18 and 29 years old in good health and CMV-seronegative.

The chain combines TRBV6-1 with TRBJ2-1; the match to TRBD2 covers 10 bases. The CDR3 length is 13 residues. With V trimmed by 11 bases and J by 5 bases, 6 bases remained unmatched. Germline V CDR1 and CDR2: MNHNS, SASEGT. The CDR3 loop is CACGLAEHNEQFF. In DNA, the CDR3 is TGTGCCTGTGGACTAGCGGAACACAATGAGCAGTTCTTC.

The chain employs TRBV30 and TRBJ2-3; 9 bases align to TRBD1. The CDR3 covers 15 residues. The germline gives CDR1 GTSNPN, CDR2 SVGIG (reference sequence). V lost 3 bases, J lost 4 bases, and 8 bases stayed unmatched. CDR3: CAWSAWTGAADTQYF. The CDR3, as DNA: TGTGCCTGGAGCGCGTGGACAGGGGCAGCAGATACGCAGTATTTT.

The chain is built from TRBV4-1 and TRBJ1-3; TRBD1 matches 8 bases. V trimming: 2 bases; J trimming: 2 bases; junction bases outside the gene matches: 5. The CDR3 is 16 amino acids. CDR1 is MGHRA and CDR2 is YSYEKL in the germline V gene. The CDR3 protein is CASSQPDREAGNTIYF. CDR3 nucleotide sequence: TGCGCCAGCAGCCAACCGGACAGGGAGGCTGGAAACACCATATATTTT.